This record concerns one T cell receptor (beta chain) sequence. This sample is part of a study of blood T cell repertoires in COVID-19. Per the authors' pipeline: Reference gene primer amplification yielded estimated nucleated cell counts. The assay was immunoSEQ multiplex PCR, and TCRdb's table has in-frame clones only and misses some. The V and J calls and clone size were taken over from that table, and D and trimming were inferred from the DNA. The sample holds over 85,000 clones, about four fifths seen once. Germline assignment: CDR1 GTSNPN and CDR2 SVGIG (reference sequence). The CDR3 spans 15 residues. J was trimmed by 5 bases and V by 3 bases; bases with no gene match: 10.

The chain is built from TRBV30 and TRBJ1-5; 7 bases fit TRBD1. This TCR came from a woman between 70 and 85 years old with acute or convalescent COVID-19. The material sequenced was peripheral blood. The CDR3 DNA is TGTGCCTGGAGAACACAGGGGCGGATGGATCAGCCCCAGCATTTT. Translating it yields CAWRTQGRMDQPQHF.